Below, 27 T cell receptor beta chains from the same sample are listed, as sequenced in a study (dated by TCRdb to 2013 to 2016). Library prep was done by 5' RACE. The sequencer was an Illumina MiSeq. In-frame beta chains were kept once TCRdb had trimmed the public reads at Q25 with fastp and called clones with MiXCR. Records with the same CDR3 protein are collapsed into one entry carrying the most frequent genes and DNA. Recorded for this sample are more than 10,000 distinct CDR3 sequences; around 54% of them occurred a single time. The ten most abundant clones make up about 11% of the sample. Cells that were CD4+CD25+CD127-/low were the ones isolated as Tregs. The source material was tumor-infiltrating Tregs sorted from the breast tumor. The source is a female donor with breast cancer.

The rearrangement joins TRBV7-2 to TRBJ2-1, with a possible D match to TRBD1 (6 bases). This CDR3 is built from 12 residues. CDR1 and CDR2 from the germline V gene are SGHTA and FQGNSA. V shed 8 bases and J shed 5 bases, with 10 bases lying between them. The CDR3 reads CASGGANNEQFF. The CDR3 DNA reads TGTGCCAGCGGGGGCGCGAACAATGAGCAGTTCTTC.

This clonotype was recorded a few times. The J gene is TRBJ2-5, the V gene TRBV9; D remains ambiguous. Germline V CDR1 and CDR2: SGDLS, YYNGEE. This CDR3 is 14 amino acids long. Between the trimmed V and J ends, which lost 3 bases and 5 bases, there was a span of 14 bases. The CDR3: CASSGYSRLETQYF. In nucleotides, the CDR3 is TGTGCCAGCAGCGGCTACTCGCGGCTGGAGACCCAGTACTTC.

There are a few counts of this clonotype. This chain uses TRBV14 with TRBJ2-7; D could derive from TRBD1 or TRBD2 (5 bases each). V was pared by 4 bases and J by 0 bases, with 22 bases between. The V gene's germline CDR1 is SGHDN and CDR2 FVKESK. The CDR3 is 18 residues long. The CDR3 loop reads CASSRRRGTGRSSYEQYF. CDR3 nucleotides: TGTGCCAGCAGCCGACGGAGAGGGACGGGCAGGAGCTCCTACGAGCAGTACTTC.

The chain joins TRBV7-9 to TRBJ2-6; D perhaps matches TRBD2 (5 bases). The CDR3 length is 16 residues. In germline, CDR1 is SEHNR, CDR2 FQNEAQ (reference sequence). The ends were cut back, 5 bases at V and 4 bases at J, with 15 bases in the middle. The CDR3 sequence: CASSPSGGLGANVLTF. The CDR3 region has the DNA TGTGCCAGCAGCCCCAGCGGCGGGCTCGGGGCCAACGTCCTGACTTTC.

This clonotype was seen just once. The chain links TRBV29-1 to TRBJ2-7, with 7 bases aligning to TRBD2. Germline V gene lookup returns CDR1 SQVTM and CDR2 ANQGSEA. The trim removed 4 bases at V and 7 bases at J, leaving 13 bases unmatched. CDR3 length: 14 residues. CDR3 amino acids: CSVAIATSQQEQYF. The CDR3 DNA reads TGCAGCGTTGCCATCGCGACTAGCCAGCAGGAGCAGTACTTC.

The chain joins TRBV7-2 to TRBJ2-2; D is unclear. CDR1 and CDR2 (germline): SGHTA, FQGNSA. The CDR3 spans 13 residues. With 5 bases removed from V and 5 bases from J, the gap between germline ends came to 9 bases. CDR3 sequence: CASSHIKTGELFF. The CDR3 DNA sequence: TGTGCCAGCAGCCATATAAAGACCGGGGAGCTGTTTTTT.

This clonotype counts as medium-sized. J is TRBJ1-1 and V is TRBV7-3; D not resolved. The CDR3 length is 13 residues. V shed 5 bases and J shed 1 base, with 8 bases lying between them. Germline V gives CDR1 SGHTA, CDR2 FQGTGA. The CDR3 spells CASSVNTNTEAFF. DNA of the CDR3: TGTGCCAGCAGCGTAAACACGAACACTGAAGCTTTCTTT.

This clonotype was recorded only once. This chain links TRBV12-3 or TRBV12-4 with TRBJ2-3, with 10 bases identical to TRBD1. V dropped 3 bases and J dropped 4; count of bases not matched to a gene: 4. The CDR3 contains 15 residues. CDR3 sequence: CASSFGQGVPDTQYF. The CDR3, as DNA: TGTGCCAGCAGTTTTGGACAGGGGGTCCCAGATACGCAGTATTTT.

This clonotype was seen once. The chain has TRBV12-3 or TRBV12-4 and TRBJ1-6; D is possibly TRBD1 (6 bases). The CDR3 is made up of 15 amino acids. Trimming stripped 0 bases from V and 7 bases from J, with 10 bases between. CDR3 bases: TGTGCCAGCAGTTTAGCACAGGGTCGGAATTCACCCCTCCACTTT. This encodes CASSLAQGRNSPLHF.

This clonotype came up a few times. This chain joins TRBV5-1 and TRBJ1-2; TRBD1 matches 10 bases. In germline, CDR1 is SGHRS, CDR2 YFSETQ. This CDR3 is 14 amino acids long. The V and J ends lost 5 bases and 4 bases, in that order; junction bases with no gene match: 5. The CDR3, as DNA: TGCGCCAGCAGGACAGGGGGCGCAGGCTATGGCTACACCTTC. Translating it yields CASRTGGAGYGYTF. Full variable domain (missing parts from reference TRBV5-1 and TRBJ1-2): KAGVTQTPRYLIKTRGQQVTLSCSPISGHRSVSWYQQTPGQGLQFLFEYFSETQRNKGNFPGRFSGRQFSNSRSEMNVSTLELGDSALYLCASRTGGAGYGYTFGSGTRLTVV.

Comment on this clonotype: An end of the junction does not agree with germline; a read error may underlie this. The chain uses TRBV12-3 or TRBV12-4 and TRBJ1-1; D uncertain. The CDR3 contains 14 residues. In nucleotides, the CDR3 is TGTGCCAGCAGGCGGGGAACAAGGAACACCGAAGCTTTCTTT. This encodes CASRRGTRNTEAFF.

The V gene is TRBV20-1, the J gene TRBJ2-5; D is unresolved. Trimming stripped 5 bases from V and 0 bases from J, with 7 bases between. The germline V gene encodes CDR1 DFQATT and CDR2 SNEGSKA (reference sequence). The CDR3 extends over 12 amino acids. As DNA, the CDR3 is TGCAGTGCTGGCCAGTACCAAGAGACCCAGTACTTC. Protein sequence: CSAGQYQETQYF.

The gene calls are TRBV6-2 or TRBV6-3 and TRBJ2-7, with TRBD1 matching 10 bases. The germline gives CDR1 MNHEY, CDR2 SVGEGT. The V and J ends lost 0 bases and 9 bases, in that order; junction bases with no gene match: 5. This CDR3 region has 14 residues. CDR3 sequence: CASSYSTGGFGQYV. CDR3 DNA: TGTGCCAGCAGTTACTCGACAGGGGGCTTCGGGCAGTACGTC.

By frequency in the sample, this clonotype is medium-sized (0.01 to 0.1%). CDR3: CASSYSPTSGLYNEQFF. The CDR3 DNA is TGTGCCAGCAGTTACTCGCCAACTAGCGGGCTCTACAATGAGCAGTTCTTC. The chain uses TRBV6-2 or TRBV6-3 and TRBJ2-1; 9 bases fit TRBD2. After removal of 0 bases from V and 3 bases from J, the junction contained 6 bases not matched to a gene. The CDR3 is 17 amino acids. Germline CDR1 is MNHEY and CDR2 is SVGEGT.

This sequence joins TRBV12-3 or TRBV12-4 and TRBJ2-3; D gene ambiguous. V was trimmed by 6 bases and J by 3 bases, leaving 4 bases between them. The CDR3 sequence is 11 residues long. This CDR3 is CASSITDTQYF. The CDR3 nucleotides read TGTGCCAGCAGCATTACAGATACGCAGTATTTT.

The J gene is TRBJ2-2, the V gene TRBV15; unclear D gene. CDR3 length equals 12 residues. Looked up from germline, CDR1 is LNHNV and CDR2 is YYDKDF (reference sequence). V lost 0 bases and J lost 9, with 5 bases in between. The CDR3 bases are TGTGCCACCAGCAGAGATAGGAGGGAGCTGTTTTTT. Encoded protein: CATSRDRRELFF.

This chain joins TRBV7-6 and TRBJ2-5, with 7 nucleotides matching TRBD1. The junction had 1 base not matched to a gene; V was cut back by 1 base and J by 8 bases. The CDR3 is made up of 12 amino acids. Germline CDR1 is SGHVS and CDR2 is FNYEAQ. In DNA form, the CDR3 reads TGTGCCAGCAGCTTAGAGGGGGCCACCCAGTACTTC. It yields the protein CASSLEGATQYF.

V and J are TRBV20-1 and TRBJ2-7; the D gene is possibly TRBD1 (6 bases). The V gene lost 5 bases and the J gene lost 4 bases, with 12 bases spanning the gap. CDR1 is DFQATT and CDR2 is SNEGSKA in the germline V gene (reference sequence). CDR3 length equals 12 residues. The CDR3 spells CSAGRGPYEQYV. The CDR3 DNA reads TGCAGTGCTGGCAGGGGCCCTTACGAGCAGTACGTC.

This sequence joins TRBV5-1 and TRBJ1-1, with unresolved D. The CDR3 loop spans 16 amino acids. The ends were cut back, 0 bases at V and 2 bases at J, with 14 bases in the middle. Germline CDR1 SGHRS, CDR2 YFSETQ. CDR3 in amino acids: CASSLAGWGKNTEAFF. The CDR3, as DNA: TGCGCCAGCAGCTTGGCCGGGTGGGGTAAAAACACTGAAGCTTTCTTT. Based on the CDR3 plus reference TRBV5-1 and TRBJ1-1, the full variable domain is KAGVTQTPRYLIKTRGQQVTLSCSPISGHRSVSWYQQTPGQGLQFLFEYFSETQRNKGNFPGRFSGRQFSNSRSEMNVSTLELGDSALYLCASSLAGWGKNTEAFFGQGTRLTVV.

This clonotype was seen a few times. J is TRBJ1-2 and V is TRBV20-1; D unresolved. The V and J ends lost 6 bases and 4 bases respectively, with 9 bases between them. CDR1 DFQATT and CDR2 SNEGSKA come from the germline V gene (reference sequence). The length of the CDR3 is 11 residues. The DNA of the CDR3 is TGCAGTGCCACGGGGAGCTATGGCTACACCTTC. This encodes CSATGSYGYTF.

A note on this clonotype: Mismatch with germline at one junction end may stem from a read error. V is TRBV4-2 and J is TRBJ2-1; 9 bases line up with TRBD2. The CDR3 is 14 amino acids. Germline CDR1 reads LGHNA; CDR2 reads YNFKEQ. CDR3 in DNA: TGCGCCAGCAGCCATCAGACTAGCGGTAATGAGCAGTTCTTC. Translation: CASSHQTSGNEQFF.

This rearrangement joins TRBV2 to TRBJ2-1; 14 bases are shared with TRBD2. Trimming at V came to 6 bases and at J to 9 bases, leaving 7 bases not matched to a gene. This CDR3 spans 15 amino acids. The V gene's germline CDR1 is SNHLY and CDR2 FYNNEI. In DNA, the CDR3 is TGTGCCAGCAGCCCTGGACTAGCGGGAGGAGGTGAGCAGTTCTTC. This gives the protein CASSPGLAGGGEQFF. Drawing the rest from reference TRBV2 and TRBJ2-1, the complete variable domain is EPEVTQTPSHQVTQMGQEVILRCVPISNHLYFYWYRQILGQKVEFLVSFYNNEISEKSEIFDDQFSVERPDGSNFTLKIRSTKLEDSAMYFCASSPGLAGGGEQFFGPGTRLTVL.

The chain carries TRBV29-1 and TRBJ2-6; no firm D call. With 7 bases removed from V and 1 base from J, the gap between germline ends came to 5 bases. Germline V gene sequence: CDR1 SQVTM, CDR2 ANQGSEA. The CDR3 has 12 residues. DNA for the CDR3: TGCAGCGCCACTTCTGGGGCCAACGTCCTGACTTTC. Translating gives CSATSGANVLTF.

The gene calls are TRBV5-1 and TRBJ2-5; the match to TRBD2 covers 8 bases. CDR3 size: 15 residues. The V and J ends lost 1 base and 2 bases, in that order; junction bases with no gene match: 4. CDR1 is SGHRS, CDR2 YFSETQ, per germline. CDR3: CASSLLLADQETQYF. CDR3 nucleotide sequence: TGCGCCAGCAGCTTGCTACTAGCGGATCAAGAGACCCAGTACTTC.

This chain connects TRBV29-1 to TRBJ1-2; 8 nucleotides align to TRBD1. Germline values: CDR1 SQVTM, CDR2 ANQGSEA. This CDR3 comprises 11 residues. V lost 7 bases, J lost 7 bases, and 5 bases stayed unmatched. The CDR3 here is CSEFTGGGYTF. CDR3 sequence (DNA): TGCAGCGAGTTTACAGGGGGTGGCTACACCTTC.

J is TRBJ2-3 and V is TRBV20-1; D call uncertain. The CDR3 covers 13 residues. With 6 bases removed from V and 1 base from J, the gap between germline ends came to 11 bases. Germline V gene lookup returns CDR1 DFQATT and CDR2 SNEGSKA (reference sequence). The CDR3 DNA reads as TGCAGTGCCGAGGTCACAGGCACAGATACGCAGTATTTT. It encodes CSAEVTGTDTQYF.

This sequence joins TRBV12-3 or TRBV12-4 and TRBJ2-2; perhaps TRBD1 as D (6 bases). The CDR3 length is 14 residues. V was pared by 5 bases and J by 4 bases, with 11 bases between. The CDR3: CASSIGQITGELFF. CDR3 bases: TGTGCCAGCAGTATTGGACAGATCACCGGGGAGCTGTTTTTT.